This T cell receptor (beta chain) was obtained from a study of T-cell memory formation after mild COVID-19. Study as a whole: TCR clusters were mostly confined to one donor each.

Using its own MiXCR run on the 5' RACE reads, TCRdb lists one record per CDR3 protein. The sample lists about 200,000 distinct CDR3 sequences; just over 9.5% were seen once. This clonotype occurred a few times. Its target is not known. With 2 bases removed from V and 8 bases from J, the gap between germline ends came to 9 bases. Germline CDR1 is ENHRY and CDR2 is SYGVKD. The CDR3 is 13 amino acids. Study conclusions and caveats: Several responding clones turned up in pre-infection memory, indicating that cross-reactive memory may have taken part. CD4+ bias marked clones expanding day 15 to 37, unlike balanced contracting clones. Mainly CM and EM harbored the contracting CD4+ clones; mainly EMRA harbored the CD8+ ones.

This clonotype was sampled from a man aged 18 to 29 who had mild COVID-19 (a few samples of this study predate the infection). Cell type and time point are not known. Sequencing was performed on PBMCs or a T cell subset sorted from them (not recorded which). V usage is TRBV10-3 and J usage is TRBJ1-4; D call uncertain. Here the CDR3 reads CAISEPREEKLFF. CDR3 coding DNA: TGTGCCATCAGTGAGCCGCGTGAGGAAAAACTGTTTTTT.